This TCR beta chain was sequenced in a study of blood T cell repertoires in COVID-19. In the study overall: T cells, B-cell-depleted T cells, or PBMCs provided the cDNA or gDNA that served as material.

V lost 4 bases to trimming and J lost 4 bases; unmatched junction nucleotides: 2. The CDR3 extends over 15 amino acids. CDR1 is LNHDA, CDR2 SQIVND, per germline (reference sequence). Clones were read by immunoSEQ multiplex PCR, and TCRdb kept only the in-frame ones, dropping some. The table has about 140,000 clones, 84% seen once. It was within 2 weeks before study entry that exposed participants met a COVID-19 case. The chain has TRBV19 and TRBJ2-1, with 12 nucleotides matching TRBD1. This clonotype was sampled from a woman between 18 and 29 years old who had been exposed to COVID-19. Sequenced input: PBMCs or T cells enriched from blood (not recorded which). CDR3 nucleotides: TGTGCCAGTAGTAGGGACAGGGGGCCGTACAATGAGCAGTTCTTC. Translating it yields CASSRDRGPYNEQFF.